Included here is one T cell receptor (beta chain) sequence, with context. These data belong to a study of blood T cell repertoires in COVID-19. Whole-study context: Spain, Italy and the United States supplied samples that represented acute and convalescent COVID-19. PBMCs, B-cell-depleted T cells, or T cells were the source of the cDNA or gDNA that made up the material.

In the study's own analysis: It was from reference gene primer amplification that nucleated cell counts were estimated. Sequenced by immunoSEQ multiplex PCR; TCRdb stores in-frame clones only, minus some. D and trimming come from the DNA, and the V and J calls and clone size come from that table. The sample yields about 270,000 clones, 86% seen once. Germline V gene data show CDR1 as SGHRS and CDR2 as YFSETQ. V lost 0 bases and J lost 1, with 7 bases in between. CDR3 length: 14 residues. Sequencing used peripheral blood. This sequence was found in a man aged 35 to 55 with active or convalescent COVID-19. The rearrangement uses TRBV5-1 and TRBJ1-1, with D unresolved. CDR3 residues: CASSLVLPNTEAFF. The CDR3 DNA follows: TGCGCCAGCAGCTTGGTACTTCCGAACACTGAAGCTTTCTTT.